This T cell receptor beta chain was found in a study of spatial heterogeneity in lung cancer (dated by TCRdb to the late 2010s). Background for the entire study: The donors were 72 patients from the lung TRACERx cohort who had early-stage, untreated non-small cell lung cancer. Follow-up PBMC samples were sequenced whenever available, with the median time to follow-up being 2 to 3 years after resection. Beta-chain transcripts were consistently detected in greater numbers than alpha-chain transcripts, which likely reflects a higher abundance of beta-chain transcripts. In the raw uncorrected reads, each unique combination of TCR and UMI appeared more than ten times on average. The study quantitatively compared TCR alpha and beta repertoires across multiple tumor regions, matched nontumor lung and blood in non-small cell lung cancer. Nonsynonymous mutation counts, determined by whole-exome sequencing of tumor tissue, were related to features of the TCR repertoire. At surgery, both alpha and beta chains were TCR-sequenced in roughly 200 tumor regions, fewer than 80 matched nontumor lung samples and a few dozen PBMC samples. Here is what the overall study found, with its caveats: Ubiquitous expanded tumor TCRs were detected in blood more often at tumor resection than at routine follow-up. Additional single-cell paired TCR alpha and beta sequencing was considered necessary to confirm, at a functional level, the hypothesis that regional TCRs recognize regional mutations. Comparisons of baseline and follow-up blood repertoires included only 15 or so patients.

Notes on this clonotype: The antigen this receptor binds is unknown. Base qualities were left out, and no much larger clone turns up one base away.

This specimen's time point label, per the study, means: blood at routine non-recurrence follow-up after resection. Whole RNA extracted from tumor and nontumor lung tissue, or from cryopreserved PBMC samples, was used for TCR sequencing without cell sorting. A patient was chosen for TCR sequencing only when enough RNA was available from at least two tumor regions. Trimming accounts for 6 bases at V and 7 bases at J, while the number of junction bases matched to no gene is 14. In the germline V gene, CDR1 corresponds to MNHEY and CDR2 to SVGAGI. There are 15 amino acids in the CDR3, from cysteine to phenylalanine inclusive. Only the CDR3 portion is preserved as DNA: 45 bases, with reading frame beginning at the first base. Libraries came from 5' RACE. The run used a NextSeq 500. To allow correction of PCR and sequencing errors, the TCR library protocol tagged every TCR cDNA molecule with a unique molecular identifier. Per the authors' processing: TCR identification, UMI-based error correction and CDR3 extraction were performed with Decombinator tools. TCRs above a frequency of 2 per 1,000, corresponding to the top 1% of the tumor frequency distribution, were defined as expanded. Renyi diversity was computed with the R vegan package after each repertoire had been subsampled 100 times to 5,000 TCRs. CDR3 similarity networks were built from amino acid triplet string-kernel similarity, with CDR3s being connected when pairwise similarity was above 0.82. The public sequencing data were trimmed at Q25 with fastp and processed into clonotypes with MiXCR by TCRdb, which kept only in-frame beta chains. Every distinct CDR3 protein forms one entry, paired with its most common genes and DNA. TCRdb, not the original authors, processed these V and J calls. This sample comprises about 20,000 distinct CDR3 sequences, about 9.1% of them detected only once. The top ten clonotypes cover about 38% of the sample.

The chain was built from TRBV6-5 and TRBJ2-7, and 8 bases in between align with TRBD1. The receptor's source is a female donor with early-stage non-small cell lung cancer. The source material was PBMCs, sampled at follow-up. The DNA sequence is as follows: TGTGCCAGCAGCTCCACATCGGCCAGGGGGCTTGAGCAGTACTTC. The encoded protein is CASSSTSARGLEQYF.